Here is one T cell receptor (beta chain) with its context. The data were obtained in a study of blood T cell repertoires in COVID-19. Study-wide context: T cells, B-cell-depleted T cells, or PBMCs supplied cDNA or gDNA.

In the source study's methods: From reference gene primer amplification, estimates of nucleated cell counts were derived. Data came from immunoSEQ multiplex PCR; TCRdb stores just in-frame clones and leaves some out. V and J calls and clone size are given by that table; D and trimming were obtained from the DNA. The sample lists about 100,000 clones; about 80% were seen once. Sequencing input: peripheral blood. The TCR sequence derives from a woman between 70 and 85 years old with acute or convalescent COVID-19.

CDR3 DNA: TGTGCCAGCAGCCCCGGGGGAGTAGCAGGGCACACTGAAGCTTTCTTT. This translates into CASSPGGVAGHTEAFF. This rearrangement joins TRBV5-4 to TRBJ1-1; D possibly corresponds to TRBD1 (5 bases). The V gene's germline CDR1 is SGHNT and CDR2 YYREEE (reference sequence). The CDR3 length is 16 residues. V lost 4 bases to trimming and J lost 3 bases, with 19 bases between them. Using reference TRBV5-4 and TRBJ1-1 for the parts outside the CDR3, the full variable domain is ETGVTQSPTHLIKTRGQQVTLRCSSQSGHNTVSWYQQALGQGPQFIFQYYREEENGRGNFPPRFSGLQFPNYSSELNVNALELDDSALYLCASSPGGVAGHTEAFFGQGTRLTVV.